Shown below are 15 T cell receptor beta chains from a single sample sequenced in a study of blood T cells in healthy people across ages. Then a second PCR, running about 7 to 11 cycles, was carried out with a sample-barcoded 5' primer and a J-beta primer mix. Each CDR3 protein gets one entry after TCRdb re-called the 5' RACE reads with MiXCR. The repertoire has more than 1,000,000 distinct CDR3 sequences, almost 25% of them found once; the top ten carry 0.65% to 0.75%. The same data also went into a second study, on T cells of mothers and their children.

What was sequenced was blood. These receptors all stem from a girl aged 2 to 9 in good health.

This sequence joins TRBV7-9 and TRBJ1-5, with D perhaps TRBD1 (5 bases). Per the germline V gene, CDR1 is SEHNR and CDR2 is FQNEAQ (reference sequence). Trimming removed 1 base at V and 0 bases at J, with 10 bases between. The CDR3 spans 16 residues. In DNA form, the CDR3 reads TGTGCCAGCAGCTTAGTAAGGCAGGGTAGCAATCAGCCCCAGCATTTT. Its protein product is CASSLVRQGSNQPQHF.

The chain is built from TRBV4-1 and TRBJ2-5, with no clear D. The J call may be incorrect, as the DNA end agrees better with TRBJ2-7. The CDR3 extends over 14 amino acids. Germline V gives CDR1 MGHRA, CDR2 YSYEKL. The CDR3 DNA follows: TGCGCCAGCAGCCTAGACGACGGAACCTACGAGCAGTACTTC. Encoded protein: CASSLDDGTYEQYF.

The CDR3 coding sequence is TGCGCCAGCAGTCCTCGGGGACTAGCGCGATACAATGAGCAGTTCTTC. Its translation: CASSPRGLARYNEQFF. This sequence joins TRBV10-1 and TRBJ2-1, with 10 bases aligning to TRBD2. The ends lost 5 bases at V and 4 bases at J; junction bases unmatched: 8. Germline V gene data show CDR1 as WNHNN and CDR2 as SYGVQD (reference sequence). The CDR3 covers 16 residues.

The rearrangement joins TRBV7-3 to TRBJ2-7; TRBD1 or TRBD2 may be the D gene (5 bases each). CDR3 length: 15 amino acids. V was trimmed by 5 bases and J by 3 bases, leaving 17 bases between them. The germline CDR1 and CDR2 sequences are SGHTA and FQGTGA. Written as DNA, the CDR3 is TGTGCCAGCAGCCTAGAGGGGCAGGCATACTACGAGCAGTACTTC. Amino acid sequence: CASSLEGQAYYEQYF.

The chain carries TRBV6-4 and TRBJ2-4; TRBD2 is a possible D gene (5 bases). Trimming shortened V by 11 bases and J by 6 bases, and 11 bases separated the two germline ends. Germline CDR1 and CDR2: MRHNA and SNTAGT. This CDR3 is built from 11 residues. CDR3 DNA sequence: TGTGCCGCCCGGGAATTAAACATTCAGTACTTC. Encoded protein: CAARELNIQYF.

This clonotype has only a few counts. V is TRBV7-8 and J is TRBJ2-5; 8 nucleotides line up with TRBD1. The J call may be in error: the DNA end matches TRBJ2-1 better. This CDR3 is 13 amino acids long. Germline CDR1 is SGHVS and CDR2 is FQNEAQ. The CDR3 is CASSLGQAYEQFF. CDR3 DNA: TGTGCCAGCAGCTTGGGACAGGCCTATGAGCAGTTCTTC.

This clonotype turned up a few times. The chain combines TRBV5-5 with TRBJ2-5, with D hard to call. V lost 0 bases and J 1 base, leaving 10 bases between the germline ends. Germline assignment: CDR1 SGHKS and CDR2 YYEKEE (reference sequence). This CDR3 is built from 15 residues. The CDR3 spells CASSLETYFQETQYF. CDR3 coding DNA: TGTGCCAGCAGCTTGGAAACGTACTTCCAAGAGACCCAGTACTTC. The full variable domain, in which reference TRBV5-5 and TRBJ2-5 provide the parts outside the CDR3, is DAGVTQSPTHLIKTRGQQVTLRCSPISGHKSVSWYQQVLGQGPQFIFQYYEKEERGRGNFPDRFSARQFPNYSSELNVNALLLGDSALYLCASSLETYFQETQYFGPGTRLLVL.

This chain connects TRBV29-1 to TRBJ2-7; 12 nucleotides align to TRBD2. The J segment lost 3 bases and the V segment lost 7 bases, leaving 4 bases of the junction unmatched. The CDR3 sequence is 13 residues long. Germline CDR1 is SQVTM and CDR2 is ANQGSEA. CDR3: CSATGLAGYEQYF. The CDR3 DNA sequence: TGCAGCGCCACGGGACTAGCGGGCTACGAGCAGTACTTC.

The chain carries TRBV7-8 and TRBJ2-7, with a possible D match to TRBD2 (6 bases). Germline loops: CDR1 SGHVS, CDR2 FQNEAQ. The CDR3 is made up of 15 amino acids. V lost 1 base, J lost 2 bases, and 12 bases lay in between. CDR3 region: CASSLGGGIAYEQYF. In DNA form, the CDR3 reads TGTGCCAGCAGCTTAGGAGGCGGGATCGCCTACGAGCAGTACTTC. Drawing the rest from reference TRBV7-8 and TRBJ2-7, the complete variable domain is GAGVSQSPRYKVAKRGQDVALRCDPISGHVSLFWYQQALGQGPEFLTYFQNEAQLDKSGLPSDRFFAERPEGSVSTLKIQRTQQEDSAVYLCASSLGGGIAYEQYFGPGTRLTVT.

This chain uses TRBV20-1 with TRBJ2-3, with D perhaps TRBD2 (5 bases). This CDR3 region has 14 residues. Trimming removed 3 bases at V and 1 base at J, with 11 bases between. Per the germline V gene, CDR1 is DFQATT and CDR2 is SNEGSKA (reference sequence). CDR3 bases: TGCAGTGCTAGCTCGGGAACTGGCACAGATACGCAGTATTTT. Translated: CSASSGTGTDTQYF.

This sequence joins TRBV12-3 or TRBV12-4 and TRBJ1-1, with 9 bases matching TRBD1. The CDR3 is 13 residues long. The junction had 8 bases not matched to a gene; V was cut back by 10 bases and J by 5 bases. CDR3 loop: CATYRDRATEAFF. CDR3 sequence (DNA): TGTGCCACCTACCGGGACAGGGCGACTGAAGCTTTCTTT.

The DNA for the CDR3 is TGCAGCGTGCCGGACAGAGAGACCCAGTACTTC. It is translated as CSVPDRETQYF. The chain has TRBV29-1 and TRBJ2-5; possible D gene TRBD1, 6 bases. The V gene lost 6 bases and the J gene lost 4 bases, with 9 bases spanning the gap. This CDR3 is 11 amino acids long. Germline V lookup: CDR1 SQVTM, CDR2 ANQGSEA.

As regards this clonotype: At one end, the junction sequence differs from germline, possibly due to a read error. This chain joins TRBV9 and TRBJ2-2; 12 positions match TRBD2. The CDR3 consists of 17 residues. Germline values: CDR1 SGDLS, CDR2 YYNGEE. CDR3 loop: CASRPGLAGMNTGELFF. The CDR3 region has the DNA TGTGCCAGCAGGCCAGGACTAGCGGGGATGAACACCGGGGAACTGTTTTTT.

CDR3 DNA sequence: TGTGCCACCAAGACAGGGGGCTTGATGACTGAAGCTTTCTTT. Translating gives CATKTGGLMTEAFF. The chain has TRBV6-5 and TRBJ1-1; 10 bases match TRBD1. Trimming cost V 10 bases and J 5 bases; bases outside gene matches: 10. Germline values: CDR1 MNHEY, CDR2 SVGAGI. The CDR3 loop spans 14 amino acids.

CDR3 protein: CAISVDAGNTIYF. CDR3 coding DNA: TGTGCCATCAGTGTGGACGCCGGAAACACCATATATTTT. The chain has TRBV10-3 and TRBJ1-3; D not certain. With 4 bases removed from V and 4 bases from J, the gap between germline ends came to 8 bases. Germline assignment: CDR1 ENHRY and CDR2 SYGVKD. The CDR3 contains 13 residues.